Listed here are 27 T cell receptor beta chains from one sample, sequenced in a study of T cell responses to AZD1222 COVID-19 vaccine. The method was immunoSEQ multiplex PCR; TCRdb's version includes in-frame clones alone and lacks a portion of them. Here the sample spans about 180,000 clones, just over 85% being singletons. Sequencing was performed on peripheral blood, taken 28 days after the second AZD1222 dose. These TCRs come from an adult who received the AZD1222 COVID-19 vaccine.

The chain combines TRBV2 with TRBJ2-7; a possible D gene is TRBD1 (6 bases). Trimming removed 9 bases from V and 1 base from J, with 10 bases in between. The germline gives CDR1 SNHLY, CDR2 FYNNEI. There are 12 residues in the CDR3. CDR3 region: CARGAASYEQYF. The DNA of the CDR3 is TGTGCCAGGGGGGCAGCATCCTACGAGCAGTACTTC.

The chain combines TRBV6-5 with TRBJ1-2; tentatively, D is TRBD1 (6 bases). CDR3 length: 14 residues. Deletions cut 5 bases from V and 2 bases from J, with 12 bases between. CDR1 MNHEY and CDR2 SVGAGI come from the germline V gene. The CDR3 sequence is CASSPDGQNYGYTF. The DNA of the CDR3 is TGTGCCAGCAGTCCCGATGGACAGAACTATGGCTACACCTTC.

Here the CDR3 DNA reads TGTGCCACCCGGGACAGGAATTCGTACAATGAGCAGTTCTTC. Translation: CATRDRNSYNEQFF. V is TRBV6-5 and J is TRBJ2-1, with TRBD1 matching 8 bases. Germline V gene data show CDR1 as MNHEY and CDR2 as SVGAGI. CDR3 length equals 14 residues. After removal of 10 bases from V and 4 bases from J, the junction contained 9 bases not matched to a gene.

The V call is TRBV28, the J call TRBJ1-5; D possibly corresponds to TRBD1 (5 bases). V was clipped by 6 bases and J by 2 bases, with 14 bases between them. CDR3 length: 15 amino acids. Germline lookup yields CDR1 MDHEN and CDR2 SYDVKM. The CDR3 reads CASSRGGLGNQPQHF. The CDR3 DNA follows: TGTGCCAGCAGCCGTGGGGGATTGGGCAATCAGCCCCAGCATTTT.

The CDR3 sequence is CASSPQTGGLEKLFF. CDR3 coding DNA: TGTGCCAGCAGCCCCCAGACAGGGGGGCTTGAAAAACTGTTTTTT. The V gene is TRBV7-8, the J gene TRBJ1-4; 9 nucleotides line up with TRBD1. Germline lookup yields CDR1 SGHVS and CDR2 FQNEAQ. V lost 5 bases and J lost 7; bases outside the gene matches: 8. This CDR3 is 15 amino acids long.

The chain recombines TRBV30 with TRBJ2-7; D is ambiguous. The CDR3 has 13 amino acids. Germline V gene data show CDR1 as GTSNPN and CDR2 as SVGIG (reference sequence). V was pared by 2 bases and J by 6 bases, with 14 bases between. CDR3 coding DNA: TGTGCCTGGAGTTCGACTTTGGCGGCCGAGCAGTACTTC. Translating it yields CAWSSTLAAEQYF. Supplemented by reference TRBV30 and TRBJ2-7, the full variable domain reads SQTIHQWPATLVQPVGSPLSLECTVEGTSNPNLYWYRQAAGRGLQLLFYSVGIGQISSEVPQNLSASRPQDRQFILSSKKLLLSDSGFYLCAWSSTLAAEQYFGPGTRLTVT.

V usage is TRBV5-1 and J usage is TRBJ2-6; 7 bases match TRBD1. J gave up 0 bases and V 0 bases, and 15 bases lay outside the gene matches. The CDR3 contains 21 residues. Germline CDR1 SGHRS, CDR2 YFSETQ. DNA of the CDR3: TGCGCCAGCAGCTTGGGGGCTAATTTAAGGGGGCTTAGCTCTGGGGCCAACGTCCTGACTTTC. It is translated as CASSLGANLRGLSSGANVLTF.

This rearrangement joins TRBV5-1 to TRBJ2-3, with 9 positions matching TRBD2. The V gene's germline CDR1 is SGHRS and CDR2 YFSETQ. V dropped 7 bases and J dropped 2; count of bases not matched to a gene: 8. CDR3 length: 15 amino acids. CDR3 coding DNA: TGCGCCAGCGGACGACTAGCGGAAAACACAGATACGCAGTATTTT. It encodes CASGRLAENTDTQYF.

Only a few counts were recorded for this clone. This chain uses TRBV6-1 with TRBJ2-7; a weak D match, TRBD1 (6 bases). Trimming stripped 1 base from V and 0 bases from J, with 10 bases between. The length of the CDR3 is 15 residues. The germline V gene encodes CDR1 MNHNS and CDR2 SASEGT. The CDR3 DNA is TGTGCCAGCAGTGAAGGGGACATACCCTCCTACGAGCAGTACTTC. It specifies CASSEGDIPSYEQYF.

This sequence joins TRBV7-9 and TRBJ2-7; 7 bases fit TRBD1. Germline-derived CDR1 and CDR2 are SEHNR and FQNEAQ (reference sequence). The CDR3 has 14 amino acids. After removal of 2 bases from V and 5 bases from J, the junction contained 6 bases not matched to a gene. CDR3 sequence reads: CASSLRDRAHEQYF. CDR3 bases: TGTGCCAGCAGCTTACGAGACAGGGCCCACGAGCAGTACTTC.

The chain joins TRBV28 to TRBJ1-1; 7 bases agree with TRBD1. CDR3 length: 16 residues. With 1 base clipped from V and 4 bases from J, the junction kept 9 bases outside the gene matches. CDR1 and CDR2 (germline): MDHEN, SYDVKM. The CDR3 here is CASSLSLGQVSTEAFF. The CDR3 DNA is TGTGCCAGCAGTTTATCCCTAGGACAGGTTAGCACTGAAGCTTTCTTT.

CDR3 in amino acids: CSASPGQGTYEQYF. The CDR3 nucleotides are TGCAGTGCTAGTCCGGGACAGGGGACCTACGAGCAGTACTTC. The V gene is TRBV20-1, the J gene TRBJ2-7; 10 nucleotides match TRBD1. V lost 3 bases to trimming and J lost 2 bases; unmatched junction nucleotides: 4. The CDR3 sequence is 14 residues long. Germline values: CDR1 DFQATT, CDR2 SNEGSKA (reference sequence).

As DNA, the CDR3 is TGTGCCAGCAGAGACAGTAGATTCTTGAACACTGAAGCTTTCTTT. Translated: CASRDSRFLNTEAFF. This chain joins TRBV19 and TRBJ1-1; possibly TRBD1 for D (5 bases). This CDR3 comprises 15 residues. The germline gives CDR1 LNHDA, CDR2 SQIVND (reference sequence). V dropped 9 bases and J dropped 0 bases, with 17 bases sitting between them.

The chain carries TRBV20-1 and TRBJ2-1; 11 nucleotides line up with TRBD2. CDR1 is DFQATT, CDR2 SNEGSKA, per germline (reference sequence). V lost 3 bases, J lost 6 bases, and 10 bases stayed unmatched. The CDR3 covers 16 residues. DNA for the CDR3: TGCAGTGCTAGTTTTAGCGGGGGGGCCTTCGTCAATGAGCAGTTCTTC. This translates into CSASFSGGAFVNEQFF.

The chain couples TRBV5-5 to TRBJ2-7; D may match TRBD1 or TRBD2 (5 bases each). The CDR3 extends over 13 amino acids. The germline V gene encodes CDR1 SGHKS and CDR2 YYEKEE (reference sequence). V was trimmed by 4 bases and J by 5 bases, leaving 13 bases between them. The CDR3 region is CASSLRGANEQYF. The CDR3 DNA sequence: TGTGCCAGCAGCCTCCGAGGGGCAAACGAGCAGTACTTC.

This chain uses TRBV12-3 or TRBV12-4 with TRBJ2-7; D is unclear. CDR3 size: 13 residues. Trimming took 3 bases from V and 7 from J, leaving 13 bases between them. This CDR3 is CASSFGSPREQYF. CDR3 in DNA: TGTGCCAGCAGTTTTGGGTCCCCTCGGGAGCAGTACTTC.

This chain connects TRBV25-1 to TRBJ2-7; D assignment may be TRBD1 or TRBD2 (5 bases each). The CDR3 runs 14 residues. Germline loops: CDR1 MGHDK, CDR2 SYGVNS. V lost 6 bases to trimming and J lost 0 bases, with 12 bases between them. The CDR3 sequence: CASSLPGRSYEQYF. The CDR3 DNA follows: TGTGCCAGCAGCCTGCCGGGACGCTCCTACGAGCAGTACTTC.

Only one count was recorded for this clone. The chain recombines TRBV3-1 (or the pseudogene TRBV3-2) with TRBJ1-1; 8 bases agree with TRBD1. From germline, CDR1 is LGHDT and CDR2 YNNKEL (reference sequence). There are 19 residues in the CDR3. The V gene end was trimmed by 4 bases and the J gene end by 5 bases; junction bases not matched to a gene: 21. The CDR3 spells CASSRGYPGGVSSFTEAFF. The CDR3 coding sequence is TGTGCCAGCAGCCGAGGATATCCAGGGGGCGTTTCCTCGTTTACTGAAGCTTTCTTT.

The CDR3, as DNA: TGTGCCAGCAGTGAGCTGGGACTAGCGGGCCAAGAGACCCAGTACTTC. Its translation: CASSELGLAGQETQYF. V gene TRBV2 combines with J gene TRBJ2-5; 12 nucleotides align to TRBD2. V lost 3 bases to trimming and J lost 1 base; unmatched junction nucleotides: 3. Looked up from germline, CDR1 is SNHLY and CDR2 is FYNNEI. The CDR3 has 16 residues.

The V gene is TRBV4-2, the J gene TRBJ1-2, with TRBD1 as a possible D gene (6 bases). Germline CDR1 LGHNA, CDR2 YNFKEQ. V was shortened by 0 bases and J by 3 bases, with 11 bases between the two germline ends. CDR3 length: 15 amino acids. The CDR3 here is CASSQDLAGDYGYTF. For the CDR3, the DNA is TGTGCCAGCAGCCAAGATTTGGCAGGGGACTATGGCTACACCTTC.

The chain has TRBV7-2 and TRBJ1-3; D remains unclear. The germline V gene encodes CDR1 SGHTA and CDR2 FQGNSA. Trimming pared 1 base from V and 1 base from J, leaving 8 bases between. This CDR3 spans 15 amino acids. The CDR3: CASSLDPWSGNTIYF. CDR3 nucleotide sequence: TGTGCCAGCAGCTTAGACCCTTGGTCTGGAAACACCATATATTTT. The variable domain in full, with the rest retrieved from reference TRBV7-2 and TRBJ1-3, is GAGVSQSPSNKVTEKGKDVELRCDPISGHTALYWYRQSLGQGLEFLIYFQGNSAPDKSGLPSDRFSAERTGGSVSTLTIQRTQQEDSAVYLCASSLDPWSGNTIYFGEGSWLTVV.

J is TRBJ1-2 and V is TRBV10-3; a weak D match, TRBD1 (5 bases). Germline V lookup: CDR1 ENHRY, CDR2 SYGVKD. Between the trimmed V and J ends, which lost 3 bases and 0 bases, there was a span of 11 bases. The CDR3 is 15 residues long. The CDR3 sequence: CAISEVTVSNYGYTF. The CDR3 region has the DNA TGTGCCATCAGTGAAGTGACAGTATCTAACTATGGCTACACCTTC.

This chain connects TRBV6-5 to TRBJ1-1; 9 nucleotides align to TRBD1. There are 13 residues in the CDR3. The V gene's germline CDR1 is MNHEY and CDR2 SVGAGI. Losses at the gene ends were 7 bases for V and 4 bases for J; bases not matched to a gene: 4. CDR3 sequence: CASTRTGATEAFF. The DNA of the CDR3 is TGTGCCAGCACCCGGACAGGGGCCACTGAAGCTTTCTTT.

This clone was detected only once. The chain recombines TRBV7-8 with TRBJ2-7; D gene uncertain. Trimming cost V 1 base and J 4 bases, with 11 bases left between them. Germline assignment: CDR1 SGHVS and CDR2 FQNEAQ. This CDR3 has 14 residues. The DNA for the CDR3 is TGTGCCAGCAGCTTAGATGTGGGGAATTACGAGCAGTACTTC. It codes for CASSLDVGNYEQYF.

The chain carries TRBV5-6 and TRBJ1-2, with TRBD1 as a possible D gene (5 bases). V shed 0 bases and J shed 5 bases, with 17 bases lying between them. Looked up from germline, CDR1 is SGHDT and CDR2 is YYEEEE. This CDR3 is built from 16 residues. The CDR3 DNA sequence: TGTGCCAGCAGCTTGGGCGGAGGGGCGCAGAGGTATGGCTACACCTTC. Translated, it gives CASSLGGGAQRYGYTF.

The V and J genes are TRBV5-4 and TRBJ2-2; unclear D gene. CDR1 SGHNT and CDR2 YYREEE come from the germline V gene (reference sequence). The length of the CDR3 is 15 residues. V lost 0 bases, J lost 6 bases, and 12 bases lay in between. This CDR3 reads CASSLAMVEPGELFF. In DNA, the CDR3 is TGTGCCAGCAGCTTGGCCATGGTAGAGCCCGGGGAGCTGTTTTTT.

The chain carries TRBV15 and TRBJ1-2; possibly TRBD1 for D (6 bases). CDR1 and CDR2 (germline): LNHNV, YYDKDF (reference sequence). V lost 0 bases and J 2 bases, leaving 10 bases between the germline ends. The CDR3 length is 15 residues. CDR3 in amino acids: CATSREDRTNYGYTF. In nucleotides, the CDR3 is TGTGCCACCAGCAGAGAAGACAGGACAAACTATGGCTACACCTTC.